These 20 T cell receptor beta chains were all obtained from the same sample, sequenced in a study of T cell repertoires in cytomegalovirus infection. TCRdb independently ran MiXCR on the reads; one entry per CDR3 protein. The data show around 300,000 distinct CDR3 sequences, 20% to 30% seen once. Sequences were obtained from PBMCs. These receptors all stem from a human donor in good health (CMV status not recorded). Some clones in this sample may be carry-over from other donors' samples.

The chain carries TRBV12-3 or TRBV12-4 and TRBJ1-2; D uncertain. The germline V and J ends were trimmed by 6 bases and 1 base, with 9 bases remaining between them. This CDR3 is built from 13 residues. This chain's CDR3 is CASRPTVNYGYTF. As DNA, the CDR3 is TGTGCCAGCAGACCGACGGTTAACTATGGCTACACCTTC.

The CDR3 DNA reads as TGTGCCAGCAGTTCCCGCGGGACTAGCGAAGAGACCCAGTACTTC. Translation gives CASSSRGTSEETQYF. The chain employs TRBV28 and TRBJ2-5; 10 nucleotides align to TRBD2. J gave up 3 bases and V 4 bases, and 5 bases lay outside the gene matches. The CDR3 consists of 15 residues. CDR1 MDHEN and CDR2 SYDVKM come from the germline V gene.

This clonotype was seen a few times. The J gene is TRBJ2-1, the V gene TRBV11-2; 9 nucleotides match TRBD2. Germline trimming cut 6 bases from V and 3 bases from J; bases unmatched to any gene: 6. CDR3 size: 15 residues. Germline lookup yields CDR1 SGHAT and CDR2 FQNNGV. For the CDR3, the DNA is TGTGCCAGCAGTCTTAGCGGGGGCGTCTACAATGAGCAGTTCTTC. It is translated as CASSLSGGVYNEQFF.

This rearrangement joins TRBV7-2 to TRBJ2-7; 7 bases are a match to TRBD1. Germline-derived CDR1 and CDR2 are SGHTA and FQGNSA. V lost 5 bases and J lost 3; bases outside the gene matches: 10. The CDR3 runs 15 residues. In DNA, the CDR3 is TGTGCCAGCAGCCCTCTCCCAGGGGGTGGCTACGAGCAGTACTTC. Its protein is CASSPLPGGGYEQYF.

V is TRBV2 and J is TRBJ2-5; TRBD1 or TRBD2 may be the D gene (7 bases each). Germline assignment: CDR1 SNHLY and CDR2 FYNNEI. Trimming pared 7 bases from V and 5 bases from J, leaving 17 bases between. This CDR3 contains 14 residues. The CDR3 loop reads CASKAGGGLETQYF. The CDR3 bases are TGTGCCAGCAAAGCAGGGGGGGGGCTGGAGACCCAGTACTTC.

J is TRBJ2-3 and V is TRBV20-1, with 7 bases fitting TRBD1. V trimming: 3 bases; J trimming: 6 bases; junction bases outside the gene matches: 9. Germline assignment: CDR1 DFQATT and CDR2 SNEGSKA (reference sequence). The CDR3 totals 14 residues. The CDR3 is CSASIGRGLDTQYF. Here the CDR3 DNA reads TGCAGTGCTAGCATCGGCAGGGGGTTGGATACGCAGTATTTT.

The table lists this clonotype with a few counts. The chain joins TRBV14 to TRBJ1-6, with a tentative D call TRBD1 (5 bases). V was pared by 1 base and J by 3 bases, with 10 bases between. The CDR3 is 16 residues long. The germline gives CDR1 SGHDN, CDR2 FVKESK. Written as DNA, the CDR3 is TGTGCCAGCAGCCAAGGTCCAGGACACTATAATTCACCCCTCCACTTT. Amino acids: CASSQGPGHYNSPLHF.

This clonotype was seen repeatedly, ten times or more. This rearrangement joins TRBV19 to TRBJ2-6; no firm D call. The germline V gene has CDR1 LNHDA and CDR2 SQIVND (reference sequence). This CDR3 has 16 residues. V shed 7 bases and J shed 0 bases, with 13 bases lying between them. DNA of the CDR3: TGTGCCAGTACCCCTACGGACCTCTCTGGGGCCAACGTCCTGACTTTC. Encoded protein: CASTPTDLSGANVLTF.

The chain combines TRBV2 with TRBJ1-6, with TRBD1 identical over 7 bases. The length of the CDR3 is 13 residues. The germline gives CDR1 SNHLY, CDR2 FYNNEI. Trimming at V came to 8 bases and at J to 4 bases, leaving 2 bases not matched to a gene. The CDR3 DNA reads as TGTGCCAGCGGGACAGATTATAATTCACCCCTCCACTTT. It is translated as CASGTDYNSPLHF.

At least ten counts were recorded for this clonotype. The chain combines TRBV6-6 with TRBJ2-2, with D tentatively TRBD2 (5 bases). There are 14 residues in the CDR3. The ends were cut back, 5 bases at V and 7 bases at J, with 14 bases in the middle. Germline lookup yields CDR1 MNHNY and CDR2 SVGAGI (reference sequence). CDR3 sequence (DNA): TGTGCCAGCAGTCCCCCAGTTGGAGGCGGGGAGCTGTTTTTT. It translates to CASSPPVGGGELFF.

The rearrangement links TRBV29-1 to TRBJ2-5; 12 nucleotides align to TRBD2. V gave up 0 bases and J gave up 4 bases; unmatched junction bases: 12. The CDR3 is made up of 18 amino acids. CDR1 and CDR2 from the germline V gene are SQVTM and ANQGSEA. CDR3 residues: CSVEDFLAGGPVSETQYF. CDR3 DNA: TGCAGCGTTGAAGATTTCCTAGCGGGAGGGCCGGTGTCAGAGACCCAGTACTTC.

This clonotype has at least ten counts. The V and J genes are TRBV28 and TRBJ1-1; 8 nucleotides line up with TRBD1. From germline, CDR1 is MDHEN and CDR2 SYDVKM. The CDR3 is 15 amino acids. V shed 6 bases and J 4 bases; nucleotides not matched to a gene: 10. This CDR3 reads CASRSSGQGPTEAFF. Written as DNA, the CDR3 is TGTGCCAGCAGATCCTCCGGACAGGGACCCACTGAAGCTTTCTTT.

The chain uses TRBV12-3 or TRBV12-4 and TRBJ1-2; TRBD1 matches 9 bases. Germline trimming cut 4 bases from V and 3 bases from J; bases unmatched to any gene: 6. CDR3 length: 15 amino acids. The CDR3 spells CASSSQGQGDYGYTF. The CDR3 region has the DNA TGTGCCAGCAGTTCCCAGGGACAGGGAGACTATGGCTACACCTTC.

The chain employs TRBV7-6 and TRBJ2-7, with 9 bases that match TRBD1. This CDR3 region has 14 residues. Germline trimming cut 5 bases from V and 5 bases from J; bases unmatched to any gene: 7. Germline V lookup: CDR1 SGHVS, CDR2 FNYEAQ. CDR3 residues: CASSAGQGQNEQYF. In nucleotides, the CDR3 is TGTGCCAGCAGCGCCGGACAGGGGCAGAACGAGCAGTACTTC.

CDR3 sequence reads: CASSLRDREYEQYF. The DNA for the CDR3 is TGTGCCAGCAGTTTACGGGACAGGGAGTACGAGCAGTACTTC. The chain has TRBV12-3 or TRBV12-4 and TRBJ2-7, with 9 bases matching TRBD1. J was trimmed by 4 bases and V by 2 bases; bases with no gene match: 3. The CDR3 extends over 14 amino acids.

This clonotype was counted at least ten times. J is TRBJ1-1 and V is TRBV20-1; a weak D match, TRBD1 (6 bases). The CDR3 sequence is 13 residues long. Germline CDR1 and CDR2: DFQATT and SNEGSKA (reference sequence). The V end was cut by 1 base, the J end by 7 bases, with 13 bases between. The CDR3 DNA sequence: TGCAGTGCTAGAGGCGGGGGCCCCCATGAAGCTTTCTTT. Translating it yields CSARGGGPHEAFF.

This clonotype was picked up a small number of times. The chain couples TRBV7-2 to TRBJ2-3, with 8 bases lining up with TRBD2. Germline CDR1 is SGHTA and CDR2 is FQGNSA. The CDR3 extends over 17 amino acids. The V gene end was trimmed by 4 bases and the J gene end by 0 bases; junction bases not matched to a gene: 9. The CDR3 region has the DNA TGTGCCAGCAGCTCGAGATTAGCGGGAACTAGCACAGATACGCAGTATTTT. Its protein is CASSSRLAGTSTDTQYF.

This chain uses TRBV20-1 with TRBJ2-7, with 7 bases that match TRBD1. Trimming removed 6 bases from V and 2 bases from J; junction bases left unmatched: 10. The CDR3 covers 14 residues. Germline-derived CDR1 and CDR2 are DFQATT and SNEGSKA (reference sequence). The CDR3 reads CSAEPGQQTYEQYF. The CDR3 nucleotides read TGCAGTGCGGAGCCGGGACAGCAGACCTACGAGCAGTACTTC.

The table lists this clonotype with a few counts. The CDR3 coding sequence is TGTGCCAGCAGCCAAGAGACTAGCGGGAGCGCCTACAATGAGCAGTTCTTC. Translated: CASSQETSGSAYNEQFF. The V and J genes are TRBV3-1 and TRBJ2-1, with 12 bases that match TRBD2. Trimming cost V 0 bases and J 2 bases; bases outside gene matches: 2. The V gene's germline CDR1 is LGHDT and CDR2 YNNKEL (reference sequence). The CDR3 is 17 amino acids.

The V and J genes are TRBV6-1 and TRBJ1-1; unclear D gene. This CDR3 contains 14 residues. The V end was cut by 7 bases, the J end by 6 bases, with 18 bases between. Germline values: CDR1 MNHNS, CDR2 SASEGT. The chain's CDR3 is CASTLVPREAEAFF. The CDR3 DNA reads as TGTGCCAGCACCCTAGTCCCGAGGGAGGCTGAAGCTTTCTTT.